The 28 T cell receptor beta chains reported below all come from one sample, sequenced in a study of response to subunit inactivated influenza vaccine. TCRdb used MiXCR to reprocess the RT-PCR reads, holding one entry per CDR3 protein. The sample gives some 640,000 distinct CDR3 sequences, 11% to 15% of which show up once; around 7% is in the top ten. The material sequenced was PBMCs from blood, taken around two weeks before vaccination. Receptor source: a man aged 50 to 60 who received an inactivated influenza vaccine.

The CDR3 spells CASSLDPILKRGSTDTQYF. The CDR3, as DNA: TGTGCCAGCAGTTTAGACCCTATCCTCAAACGTGGAAGCACAGATACGCAGTATTTT. The J gene is TRBJ2-3, the V gene TRBV27; D is unclear. The CDR3 totals 19 residues. Trimming removed 2 bases at V and 0 bases at J, with 21 bases between. From germline, CDR1 is MNHEY and CDR2 SMNVEV (reference sequence).

This clonotype was seen repeatedly, ten times or more. This rearrangement joins TRBV7-8 to TRBJ2-1; D unclear. V lost 5 bases and J 10 bases, leaving 12 bases between the germline ends. The CDR3 consists of 12 residues. Germline V lookup: CDR1 SGHVS, CDR2 FQNEAQ. The CDR3 is CASSLHAREQFF. In nucleotides, the CDR3 is TGTGCCAGCAGCCTACACGCTAGGGAGCAGTTCTTC.

This clonotype was counted between two and nine times. The rearrangement joins TRBV11-1 to TRBJ1-5, with 9 bases that match TRBD1. This CDR3 is 14 amino acids long. From germline, CDR1 is SGHAT and CDR2 FQDESV (reference sequence). V lost 7 bases, J lost 6 bases, and 7 bases stayed unmatched. The CDR3 nucleotides are TGTGCCAGCACCCCAGACAGGGGGACTCAGCCCCAGCATTTT. It translates to CASTPDRGTQPQHF.

A few counts support this clonotype. The CDR3 is CSARDRTGAGRNSPLHF. In DNA, the CDR3 is TGCAGTGCTAGAGATCGGACGGGCGCTGGGCGTAATTCACCCCTCCACTTT. The chain uses TRBV20-1 and TRBJ1-6; D is uncertain. Trimming stripped 0 bases from V and 6 bases from J, with 18 bases between. Per germline, CDR1 DFQATT and CDR2 SNEGSKA (reference sequence). This CDR3 has 17 amino acids.

This clonotype has a count of ten or more. CDR3 region: CASSQGVQETQYF. CDR3 bases: TGTGCCAGCAGCCAAGGCGTCCAAGAGACCCAGTACTTC. The V and J genes are TRBV4-2 and TRBJ2-5; no reliable D call. This CDR3 spans 13 amino acids. Germline CDR1 and CDR2: LGHNA and YNFKEQ. V was cut by 1 base and J by 1 base, with 4 bases left in between.

This chain uses TRBV6-7 with TRBJ2-3; 14 nucleotides match TRBD2. TRBV6-7 is labeled an ORF, and its function is uncertain. The CDR3 spans 18 residues. The CDR3 protein is CTRSFVPGLAGAVDTQYF. The CDR3 DNA reads TGTACCCGCAGTTTTGTGCCGGGACTAGCGGGGGCGGTTGATACGCAGTATTTT.

Here the CDR3 reads CASSWPDRGENGYTF. CDR3 in DNA: TGTGCCAGCAGCTGGCCGGACAGGGGGGAGAATGGCTACACCTTC. The gene calls are TRBV7-2 and TRBJ1-2; 10 nucleotides align to TRBD1. This CDR3 region has 15 residues. Trimming at V came to 4 bases and at J to 6 bases, leaving 8 bases not matched to a gene. CDR1 and CDR2 from the germline V gene are SGHTA and FQGNSA. The complete variable domain, with remaining parts taken from reference TRBV7-2 and TRBJ1-2, reads GAGVSQSPSNKVTEKGKDVELRCDPISGHTALYWYRQSLGQGLEFLIYFQGNSAPDKSGLPSDRFSAERTGGSVSTLTIQRTQQEDSAVYLCASSWPDRGENGYTFGSGTRLTVV.

This sequence joins TRBV19 and TRBJ2-1; D possibly corresponds to TRBD1 (6 bases). The V gene lost 4 bases and the J gene lost 6 bases, with 16 bases spanning the gap. The CDR3 is made up of 15 amino acids. CDR1 and CDR2 from the germline V gene are LNHDA and SQIVND (reference sequence). The CDR3 sequence is CASSTTRGIGNEQFF. As DNA, the CDR3 is TGTGCCAGTAGTACCACAAGGGGGATCGGCAATGAGCAGTTCTTC.

This clonotype was seen more than once but under ten times. The chain recombines TRBV10-3 with TRBJ1-1; 9 positions match TRBD1. The J segment lost 4 bases and the V segment lost 4 bases, leaving 7 bases of the junction unmatched. This CDR3 has 15 amino acids. The germline V gene has CDR1 ENHRY and CDR2 SYGVKD. CDR3 nucleotide sequence: TGTGCCATCAGTGTAACCGGGACAGGGCCCACTGAAGCTTTCTTT. This translates into CAISVTGTGPTEAFF.

The V and J genes are TRBV4-2 and TRBJ2-2, with a weak D call TRBD2 (5 bases). Germline CDR1 is LGHNA and CDR2 is YNFKEQ. The CDR3 has 15 residues. The V end was cut by 0 bases, the J end by 5 bases, with 10 bases between. The CDR3 spells CASSQEFRGTGELFF. For the CDR3, the DNA is TGTGCCAGCAGCCAAGAATTTCGGGGAACCGGGGAGCTGTTTTTT.

This clonotype was found a few times. The chain is built from TRBV6-1 and TRBJ2-7, with 7 nucleotides matching TRBD1. The V and J ends lost 6 bases and 1 base, in that order; junction bases with no gene match: 9. The germline CDR1 and CDR2 sequences are MNHNS and SASEGT. This CDR3 region has 15 residues. DNA of the CDR3: TGTGCCAGCAGCCACCCCCCGACAGGGTCCTACGAGCAGTACTTC. It encodes CASSHPPTGSYEQYF.

V is TRBV28 and J is TRBJ2-7; D possibly corresponds to TRBD1 (5 bases). V shed 6 bases and J shed 3 bases, with 9 bases lying between them. The CDR3 has 12 amino acids. Germline assignment: CDR1 MDHEN and CDR2 SYDVKM. This CDR3 is CASSSGFYEQYF. The CDR3 DNA reads TGTGCCAGCAGCTCAGGGTTCTACGAGCAGTACTTC.

This clonotype was seen a few times. The V call is TRBV12-3 or TRBV12-4, the J call TRBJ2-7; 10 bases are a match to TRBD2. J was trimmed by 4 bases and V by 5 bases; bases with no gene match: 5. The CDR3 covers 14 residues. CDR3 nucleotides: TGTGCCAGCAGTCCGGGACTAGCGAATTACGAGCAGTACTTC. Translated: CASSPGLANYEQYF.

This clonotype turned up a few times. CDR3 DNA sequence: TGTGCCAGCAGTGCGGTGGCTTCAGGGGAGGAAAAACTGTTTTTT. The encoded protein is CASSAVASGEEKLFF. The genes are TRBV2 and TRBJ1-4, with a weak D call TRBD1 (6 bases). V lost 4 bases, J lost 8 bases, and 17 bases lay in between. The CDR3 spans 15 residues. Germline V lookup: CDR1 SNHLY, CDR2 FYNNEI.

This clonotype was counted between two and nine times. V gene TRBV6-2 or TRBV6-3 combines with J gene TRBJ1-2, with D uncertain. CDR1 is MNHEY, CDR2 SVGEGT, per germline. The length of the CDR3 is 13 residues. V lost 4 bases, J lost 3 bases, and 9 bases lay in between. The CDR3 protein is CASSSEGYYGYTF. The DNA for the CDR3 is TGTGCCAGCAGTTCCGAGGGTTACTATGGCTACACCTTC.

This clonotype was detected a few times. J is TRBJ2-1 and V is TRBV4-3, with TRBD2 identical over 9 bases. Germline CDR1 is LGHNA and CDR2 is YSLEER. The CDR3 is made up of 17 amino acids. V was clipped by 1 base and J by 2 bases; unmatched bases: 6. CDR3 sequence: CASSQVYRGRAYNEQFF. CDR3 bases: TGCGCCAGCAGCCAAGTGTATCGCGGGAGGGCCTACAATGAGCAGTTCTTC.

The chain employs TRBV5-1 and TRBJ1-6; the match to TRBD1 covers 8 bases. Germline trimming cut 4 bases from V and 5 bases from J; bases unmatched to any gene: 8. This CDR3 comprises 16 residues. From germline, CDR1 is SGHRS and CDR2 YFSETQ. CDR3 DNA sequence: TGCGCCAGCAGCGAAACGGGACAGGCTAATAATTCACCCCTCCACTTT. Translated: CASSETGQANNSPLHF.

Ten or more counts support this clonotype. This sequence joins TRBV9 and TRBJ2-7, with a possible D match to TRBD2 (6 bases). The V gene lost 0 bases and the J gene lost 3 bases, with 10 bases spanning the gap. Germline V gives CDR1 SGDLS, CDR2 YYNGEE. This CDR3 comprises 14 residues. CDR3: CASSVGGTVYEQYF. The CDR3 nucleotides are TGTGCCAGCAGCGTAGGCGGGACCGTCTACGAGCAGTACTTC.

The chain joins TRBV5-1 to TRBJ2-1, with 13 bases aligning to TRBD2. CDR1 and CDR2 (germline): SGHRS, YFSETQ. This CDR3 has 14 amino acids. With 4 bases clipped from V and 12 bases from J, the junction kept 7 bases outside the gene matches. The CDR3 spells CASSPRLAGGSQFF. The CDR3 DNA reads TGCGCCAGCAGCCCACGACTAGCGGGGGGCTCGCAGTTCTTC.

This clonotype showed up just a few times. This chain uses TRBV12-3 or TRBV12-4 with TRBJ2-1; no definite D call. This CDR3 has 12 residues. V was pared by 7 bases and J by 7 bases, with 11 bases between. Written as DNA, the CDR3 is TGTGCCAGCACCAAAGGGTGGAATGAGCAGTTCTTC. Protein sequence: CASTKGWNEQFF.

This chain joins TRBV4-2 and TRBJ2-2; TRBD1 matches 9 bases. Germline V CDR1 and CDR2: LGHNA, YNFKEQ. The V segment lost 4 bases and the J segment 3 bases; nucleotides outside the gene matches: 6. The CDR3 contains 16 residues. The chain's CDR3 is CASSPWTGADTGELFF. The CDR3 DNA reads as TGTGCCAGCAGCCCGTGGACAGGGGCGGACACCGGGGAGCTGTTTTTT.

In its sample, this clonotype was seen many times. The genes are TRBV12-3 or TRBV12-4 and TRBJ2-7; tentatively, D is TRBD2 (5 bases). V dropped 2 bases and J dropped 5 bases, with 22 bases sitting between them. This CDR3 is built from 17 residues. The CDR3 loop is CASSLSGRPGSPNEQYF. The CDR3 DNA sequence: TGTGCCAGCAGTTTATCCGGCCGACCGGGGAGCCCCAACGAGCAGTACTTC.

This clonotype has more than one count but fewer than ten. The V call is TRBV5-1, the J call TRBJ2-1, with D possibly matching TRBD2 (5 bases). CDR3 length equals 14 residues. Germline assignment: CDR1 SGHRS and CDR2 YFSETQ. The V end was cut by 1 base, the J end by 6 bases, with 11 bases between. CDR3 in amino acids: CASSLPSLSNEQFF. The CDR3 DNA sequence: TGCGCCAGCAGCTTGCCTAGCTTGAGCAATGAGCAGTTCTTC.

In this sample, this clonotype turned up a few times. The V call is TRBV20-1, the J call TRBJ1-2; possible D gene TRBD1, 5 bases. Germline-derived CDR1 and CDR2 are DFQATT and SNEGSKA (reference sequence). V shed 6 bases and J shed 2 bases, with 10 bases lying between them. The CDR3 sequence is 12 residues long. In nucleotides, the CDR3 is TGCAGTGCCGGGGACGGCAACTATGGCTACACCTTC. It encodes CSAGDGNYGYTF.

The chain joins TRBV6-1 to TRBJ1-5; D is uncertain. Germline CDR1 is MNHNS and CDR2 is SASEGT. Trimming removed 5 bases from V and 0 bases from J, with 14 bases in between. This CDR3 has 16 amino acids. The CDR3 reads CASSSDHLYSNQPQHF. The CDR3, as DNA: TGTGCCAGCAGTAGCGACCACTTATATAGCAATCAGCCCCAGCATTTT.

This clonotype was counted only a few times. The rearrangement joins TRBV2 to TRBJ1-4, with D uncertain. CDR1 and CDR2 from the germline V gene are SNHLY and FYNNEI. V was clipped by 2 bases and J by 3 bases, with 10 bases between them. CDR3 length: 15 residues. CDR3 sequence reads: CASSEPGRPNEKLFF. The CDR3 DNA reads TGTGCCAGCAGTGAACCGGGCCGGCCTAATGAAAAACTGTTTTTT.

This clonotype has just a few counts. The J gene is TRBJ2-1, the V gene TRBV7-9; tentative D call: TRBD2 (6 bases). V was cut by 7 bases and J by 0 bases, with 13 bases left in between. There are 15 residues in the CDR3. The germline CDR1 and CDR2 sequences are SEHNR and FQNEAQ (reference sequence). The CDR3: CASIGDWSSYNEQFF. CDR3 in DNA: TGTGCCAGCATTGGGGACTGGAGCTCCTACAATGAGCAGTTCTTC.

This clonotype has just a few counts. This rearrangement joins TRBV12-3 or TRBV12-4 to TRBJ1-6; 9 positions match TRBD1. The CDR3 runs to 15 residues. V shed 6 bases and J 9 bases; nucleotides not matched to a gene: 9. The CDR3 protein is CASSRGTGIFSPLHF. In DNA form, the CDR3 reads TGTGCCAGCAGCCGCGGGACAGGGATATTTTCACCCCTCCACTTT.